The clone carrying this T cell receptor beta chain has just a few counts. Its specificity is not known. A mixed TRB-A/B primer pool amplified rearranged TRB by multiplex touch-down PCR. MiXCR was run by TCRdb on the multiplex PCR reads, yielding one entry per CDR3 protein. The data show under 7,500 distinct CDR3 sequences, with over 20% seen just once and 2.6% held by the top ten. Per the germline V gene, CDR1 is SGHAT and CDR2 is FQNNGV. Trimming cost V 1 base and J 7 bases; bases outside gene matches: 3. The CDR3 sequence is 14 residues long. Amplification of TCR beta used genomic DNA extracted from peripheral blood. This specimen belongs to a study of T cell repertoires in aging, cancer and after chemotherapy. Study overall: Paired samples before and after chemotherapy came from chronic lymphocytic leukemia patients on fludarabine- or bendamustine-based regimens.

Study results and caveats: These repertoire data do not allow conclusions about immunological memory after chemotherapy. Healthy donors lost TCR diversity with age mainly through richness, cancer patients through richness and evenness.

The TCR originated in a human donor with a blood cancer. What was sequenced was blood. The J gene is TRBJ2-1, the V gene TRBV11-2; 8 positions match TRBD2. CDR3 in DNA: TGTGCCAGCAGCTTAGCTAGCGGGTATAATGAGCAGTTCTTC. Protein product: CASSLASGYNEQFF.